The 14 T cell receptor beta chains reported below all come from one sample, sequenced in a study of T-cell memory formation after mild COVID-19. Each CDR3 protein is one row after TCRdb ran MiXCR on the 5' RACE reads. The repertoire holds just under 150,000 distinct CDR3 sequences, with roughly a fifth as singletons. Sequenced input: PBMCs or a T cell subset sorted from them (not recorded which). The receptors stem from an adult woman who had mild COVID-19 (a few samples of this study predate the infection). Cell type and time point are not known.

The chain carries TRBV12-3 or TRBV12-4 and TRBJ1-1; TRBD1 aligns across 8 bases. The CDR3 is 14 amino acids. V was clipped by 6 bases and J by 5 bases; unmatched bases: 8. CDR3 bases: TGTGCCAGCAGCTCAGGGGGCGGGGGGACTGAAGCTTTCTTT. This translates into CASSSGGGGTEAFF.

This clonotype has only a few counts. V is TRBV12-3 or TRBV12-4 and J is TRBJ1-2; D gene unclear. The CDR3 covers 16 residues. The V end lost 0 bases, the J end lost 4 bases, and 15 bases lay between the germline ends. The CDR3 bases are TGTGCCAGCAGTTTAGCGCTAGGTGGAGGAGCCTATGGCTACACCTTC. It encodes CASSLALGGGAYGYTF.

The CDR3 coding sequence is TGTGCCATCAGTGAGTACAGGGGGCTGCAAGAGACCCAGTACTTC. This codes for CAISEYRGLQETQYF. The chain employs TRBV10-3 and TRBJ2-5; the match to TRBD1 covers 9 bases. V shed 1 base and J 2 bases; nucleotides not matched to a gene: 2. The CDR3 spans 15 residues. In germline, CDR1 is ENHRY, CDR2 SYGVKD.

This clonotype came up a few times. This chain uses TRBV12-3 or TRBV12-4 with TRBJ2-3; TRBD2 matches at 8 bases. V was pared by 4 bases and J by 10 bases, with 10 bases of the junction left unmatched. The CDR3 length is 14 residues. The CDR3 protein is CASSSTAGEGSQYF. As DNA, the CDR3 is TGTGCCAGCAGTTCAACAGCGGGGGAGGGATCGCAGTATTTT.

The chain carries TRBV7-2 and TRBJ1-6, with D unclear. This CDR3 is 15 amino acids long. V was trimmed by 10 bases and J by 8 bases, leaving 21 bases between them. Germline CDR1 reads SGHTA; CDR2 reads FQGNSA. The CDR3 DNA follows: TGTGCCACCCCGCGAGGTGACGGTCTGTATTCACCCCTCCACTTT. This encodes CATPRGDGLYSPLHF.

This clonotype was seen a few times. V is TRBV12-3 or TRBV12-4 and J is TRBJ2-1, with 9 positions matching TRBD2. There are 18 residues in the CDR3. J lost 5 bases, V lost 6 bases, and 17 bases had no gene match. This CDR3 reads CASSPPGAGGPSHNEQFF. CDR3 DNA: TGTGCCAGCAGCCCTCCCGGGGCGGGAGGGCCTTCCCACAATGAGCAGTTCTTC.

There are a few counts of this clonotype. A junction end diverges from the germline sequence, so it may reflect a read error. The CDR3 reads CASSPDRSTNPPQHF. The CDR3 DNA reads as TGTGCCAGCTCACCGGACAGATCCACAAATCCGCCCCAGCATTTT. The genes are TRBV18 and TRBJ1-5, with TRBD1 as a possible D gene (6 bases). CDR1 is KGHSH and CDR2 is LQKENI in the germline V gene. The CDR3 consists of 15 residues. The whole variable domain, filled in from reference TRBV18 and TRBJ1-5, reads NAGVMQNPRHLVRRRGQEARLRCSPMKGHSHVYWYRQLPEEGLKFMVYLQKENIIDESGMPKERFSAEFPKEGPSILRIQQVVRGDSAAYFCASSPDRSTNPPQHFGDGTRLSIL.

The genes are TRBV12-3 or TRBV12-4 and TRBJ2-1, with a possible D match to TRBD2 (6 bases). CDR3 length: 15 amino acids. Trimming cost V 3 bases and J 6 bases, with 15 bases left between them. CDR3 in DNA: TGTGCCAGCAGTTTGGTTGCGGGAACCGGCAATGAGCAGTTCTTC. Its translation: CASSLVAGTGNEQFF.

J is TRBJ2-7 and V is TRBV12-3 or TRBV12-4; D might be TRBD1 or TRBD2, each matching 6 bases. V lost 1 base to trimming and J lost 0 bases, with 13 bases between them. The CDR3 sequence is 16 residues long. The CDR3 DNA follows: TGTGCCAGCAGTTTAGTAGGGGGGCTGGTCTCCTACGAGCAGTACTTC. It yields the protein CASSLVGGLVSYEQYF.

This clonotype was seen more than once but under ten times. The rearrangement uses TRBV24-1 and TRBJ2-7; D may be TRBD1 (6 bases). CDR3 length: 13 residues. Germline-derived CDR1 and CDR2 are KGHDR and SFDVKD. V was cut by 1 base and J by 5 bases, with 8 bases left in between. CDR3 DNA: TGTGCCACCAGTGATTTATACAGGGACGAGCAGTACTTC. Protein: CATSDLYRDEQYF.

This clonotype was recorded a few times. This rearrangement joins TRBV27 to TRBJ2-3, with a tentative D call TRBD2 (6 bases). This CDR3 comprises 15 residues. Germline V gene sequence: CDR1 MNHEY, CDR2 SMNVEV (reference sequence). Trimming shortened V by 5 bases and J by 2 bases, and 14 bases separated the two germline ends. The CDR3 here is CASSASVEVTDTQYF. The CDR3 nucleotides are TGTGCCAGCAGTGCTAGCGTGGAGGTCACAGATACGCAGTATTTT.

V gene TRBV12-3 or TRBV12-4 combines with J gene TRBJ1-5, with D possibly TRBD1 on 5 matching bases. This CDR3 region has 14 residues. V lost 7 bases and J 0 bases, leaving 10 bases between the germline ends. CDR3 DNA: TGTGCCAGCACTGACAGTTATAGCAATCAGCCCCAGCATTTT. It codes for CASTDSYSNQPQHF.

The chain carries TRBV30 and TRBJ1-1; D is ambiguous. The germline CDR1 and CDR2 sequences are GTSNPN and SVGIG (reference sequence). The CDR3 contains 12 residues. The V gene lost 2 bases and the J gene lost 4 bases, with 8 bases spanning the gap. The CDR3 region has the DNA TGTGCCTGGAGTCGTGTGAGCACTGAAGCTTTCTTT. Translation gives CAWSRVSTEAFF.

This clonotype showed up just a few times. The chain couples TRBV21-1 to TRBJ1-1; the table gives TRBD1 as D, unverified against the DNA. TRBV21-1 represents a pseudogene. CDR3 size: 14 residues. CDR3: CASSRRDSRTEAFF. The DNA of the CDR3 is TGTGCCAGCAGCAGACGGGACAGTCGGACTGAAGCTTTCTTT.